This T cell receptor (beta chain) stems from a study of T-cell memory formation after mild COVID-19 (dated by TCRdb to the early 2020s). About the full investigation: TCR sequence clusters from the two donors were found to be largely donor specific. In a couple of donors, T-cell clones that expanded and contracted after mild COVID-19 were tracked by sequencing TCRalpha and TCRbeta repertoires over time. Two young, previously healthy adult volunteers made up the cohort, one male and one female.

Ficoll-Paque density gradient centrifugation was used to isolate PBMCs. Note on this clonotype: Which antigen it targets is not known. No base quality information exists; no much larger clone differs at one position.

Summary of the overall study and its limitations: The study included only two mild cases, and larger cohorts that include severe cases with pre-infection samples were judged to be necessary. Contracting CD4+ clones were located mainly in the CM and EM memory subsets, whereas CD8+ clones were found to be enriched in EMRA. SARS-CoV-2 specificity was not confirmed for the second-wave clones peaking on day 37. Clones that contracted from day 15 to 85 showed balanced CD4/CD8 phenotypes, whereas a second wave of clones that expanded from day 15 to 37 leaned towards CD4+. The detection of some responding clones in pre-infection memory suggests that pre-existing cross-reactive memory T cells joined the SARS-CoV-2 response.

The CDR3 numbers 16 residues from cysteine through phenylalanine. CDR3 DNA is the only sequence kept; it has 48 bases, read in frame from the first base. Germline trimming: 0 bases from V, 0 bases from J; junction bases outside gene matches: 2. From a lookup of the germline V gene, CDR1 and CDR2 are LGHNA and YSLEER. The sequencer was an Illumina NovaSeq 6000. TCRalpha and TCRbeta cDNA libraries were constructed by 5'RACE with constant-segment primers, with sample barcodes and unique molecular identifiers being introduced. RNA was extracted from every sample with Trizol reagent. Amplification of the libraries took two PCR steps, and the second step added a second sample barcode plus Illumina TruSeq adapters. Sequencing of libraries was performed on an Illumina NovaSeq with 2 x 150 bp paired-end reads. In the authors' own workflow: The reads were demultiplexed and collapsed into UMI-guided consensus sequences using migec v1.2.7. Using mixcr v2.1.11, UMI consensuses were aligned to TRA and TRB V and J templates and then assembled into clonotypes. A clonotype was counted as expanded or contracted only if both edgeR and NoisET called the change significant, with noise models trained on biological replicates. For edgeR calls, the thresholds were a false discovery rate-adjusted p below 0.01 and a log2 fold-change of 1. As an exploratory analysis of dynamics, max-normalized trajectories of the 1000 most abundant clonotypes were examined with PCA combined with hierarchical clustering. The CD4 or CD8 phenotype of responding clones was assigned using the separately sequenced CD4+ and CD8+ repertoires. TCRdb reworked the public reads: Q25 trimming with fastp, MiXCR clone assembly, productive beta chains retained. Rows matching on CDR3 protein sequence are summarized as one entry with the most common DNA and genes. The authors' filters were not applied to this entry. The sample table shows 300,000 to 400,000 distinct CDR3 sequences, and roughly 13% are seen once. The top ten constitute 20% to 25% of the sample.

The TCR originated in a young man who had mild COVID-19 (a few samples of this study predate the infection). The sample titles of this study are shuffled in the database, so cell type and time point are left out; the donor was told from shared clones. The specimen was PBMCs or a T cell subset sorted from them (not recorded which). Recombination connected TRBV4-3 to TRBJ2-1, and TRBD2 aligns with 7 junction nucleotides. The CDR3: CASSQEAGSSYNEQFF. The bases are TGCGCCAGCAGCCAAGAAGCGGGGAGCTCCTACAATGAGCAGTTCTTC.